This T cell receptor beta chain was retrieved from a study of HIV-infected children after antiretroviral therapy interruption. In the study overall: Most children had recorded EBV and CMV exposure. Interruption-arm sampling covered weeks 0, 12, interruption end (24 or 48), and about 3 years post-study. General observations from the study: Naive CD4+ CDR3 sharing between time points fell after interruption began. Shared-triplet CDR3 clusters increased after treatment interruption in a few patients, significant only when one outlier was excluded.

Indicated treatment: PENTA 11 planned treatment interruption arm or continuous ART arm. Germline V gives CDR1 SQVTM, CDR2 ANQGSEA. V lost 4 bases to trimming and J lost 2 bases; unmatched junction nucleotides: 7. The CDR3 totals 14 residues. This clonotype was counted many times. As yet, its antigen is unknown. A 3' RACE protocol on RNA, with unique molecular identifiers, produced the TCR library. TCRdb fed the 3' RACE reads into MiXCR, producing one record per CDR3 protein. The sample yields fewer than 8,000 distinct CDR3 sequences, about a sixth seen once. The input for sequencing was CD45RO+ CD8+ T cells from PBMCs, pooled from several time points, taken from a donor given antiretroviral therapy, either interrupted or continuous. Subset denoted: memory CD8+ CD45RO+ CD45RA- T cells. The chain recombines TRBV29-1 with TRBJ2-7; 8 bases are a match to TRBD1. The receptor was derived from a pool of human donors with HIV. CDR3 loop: CSVVKQGAPYEQYF. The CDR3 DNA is TGCAGCGTTGTAAAGCAGGGGGCACCCTACGAGCAGTACTTC.